This T cell receptor beta chain appears in the sequencing data of a study of somatic mutations in cytotoxic T cells in rheumatoid arthritis (dated by TCRdb to 2017 to 2019). General notes on the study: Sorted V beta1+ cells also underwent TCRB sequencing, and some V beta antibody-stained T-cell populations were flow-sorted at nearly 100% purity on a FACSAria II or Sony SH800. The study asked whether expanded CD8+ T-cell clones in newly diagnosed, untreated rheumatoid arthritis carry somatic mutations, and used TCRB deep sequencing to characterize clonality. TCRB deep sequencing covered some 65 patients with rheumatoid arthritis along with some 22 healthy controls. The median ages of the patient and control groups were essentially identical. What the research found in general, with its limitations: In about an eighth of the roughly 60 patients the largest CD8+ clone exceeded 20% of CD8+ cells, and several identical CD8+ TCRB sequences were shared between blood and synovial fluid. Viral specificity could not be ruled out by absence from virus-specific databases, and the antigen targets of the expanded CD8+ clones remained unknown. The finding that TRBV07 was slightly underrepresented in patients was left unadjusted for multiple comparisons. CD8+ T-cell clonality did not differ significantly between rheumatoid arthritis patients and age-matched healthy controls. CD8+ clonality increased with age in patients (Spearman r ~ 0.5) but not in healthy controls.

Sequencing of TCRB CDR3 was done on genomic DNA with the immunoSEQ assay. The source study handled its data this way. Nothing other than productive TCRB rearrangements was included in the analyses. Clonality was expressed as a Shannon entropy-based productive clonality index, with each clone defined by a unique TCRB CDR3 sequence. The template counts of each clone relative to the total templates per sample were used to calculate repertoire overlap between two samples. Flow cytometry-measured V-gene usage correlated with V-gene usage from TCRB sequencing, with a Spearman r of around 0.6. TCRdb holds this immuneACCESS table with in-frame rearrangements only. Some clones are missing; in checked studies, unresolved V genes explain under half, and the rest has no known cause. V, J and clone size derive from that table, while D and trimming were established from the DNA sequence. For this sample the table gives about 25,000 clones, of which approximately 73% were detected only once. Clones ranked in the top ten supply approximately 9.9% of the sample.

The CDR3 contains 13 residues, cysteine and phenylalanine counted. This entry keeps only the CDR3 DNA: 39 bases, framed from base 1. Sequences MNHEY (CDR1) and SMNVEV (CDR2) are obtained from the germline V gene (reference sequence). V is cut by 4 bases and J by 8 bases, and the space between the germline ends is 12 bases. Points on this clone: Its antigen target is currently unknown. The sample holds no much larger clone one base away, and base qualities are not on file.

Healthy controls were roughly 20 blood donors whose buffy coats were used, with a median age of around 60 years (range about 21-80) and around 55% female. CD4+ and CD8+ cells were isolated by positive magnetic bead selection on an AutoMACS, and purity was checked by flow cytometry. Peripheral blood mononuclear cells were isolated by Ficoll-Paque PLUS density gradient separation. Nucleospin Tissue or Tissue XS kits were used to extract DNA from CD4-enriched, CD8-enriched or PBMC samples, and a Qubit 2.0 fluorometer was used for quantification. The V gene is TRBV27 and the J gene is TRBJ2-1, with the D gene not clear enough to name. Sequencing was performed on CD8+ T cells sorted from blood. The TCR comes from a woman aged 18 to 35 in good health. CDR3 reads: CASSSLVGDEQFF. The DNA is as follows: TGTGCCAGCAGTTCATTAGTTGGGGATGAGCAGTTCTTC.